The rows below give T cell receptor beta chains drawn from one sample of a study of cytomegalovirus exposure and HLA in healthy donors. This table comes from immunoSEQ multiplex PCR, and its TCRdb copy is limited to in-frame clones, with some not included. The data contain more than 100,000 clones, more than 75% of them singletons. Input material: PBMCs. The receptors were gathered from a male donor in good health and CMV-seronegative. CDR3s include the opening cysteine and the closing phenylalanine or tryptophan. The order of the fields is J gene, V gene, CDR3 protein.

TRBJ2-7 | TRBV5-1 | CASKEAARSSYEQYF
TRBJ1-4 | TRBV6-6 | CASRRQGSDEKLFF
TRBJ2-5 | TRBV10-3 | CAISEGREGETQYF
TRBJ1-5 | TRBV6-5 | CASSSGAHQPQHF
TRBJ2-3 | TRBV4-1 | CASSQYSGLAGGRGDTQYF
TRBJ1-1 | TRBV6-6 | CASSYSKGAHTEAFF
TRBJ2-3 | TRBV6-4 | CASSDQASDTQYF
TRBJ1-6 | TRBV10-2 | CASLGQVASYNSPLHF
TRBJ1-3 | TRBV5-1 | CASSKDSASGNTIYF
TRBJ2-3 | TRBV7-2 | CASSRQGAADTQYF
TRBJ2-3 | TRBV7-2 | CASSLVGKSTDTQYF
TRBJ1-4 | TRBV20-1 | CSAIPGQGAVF
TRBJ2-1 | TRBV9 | CASSSQSQGLAREQFF
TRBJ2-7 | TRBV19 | CASSISGVGYYEQYF
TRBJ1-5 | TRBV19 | CASLVGGTSNQPQHF
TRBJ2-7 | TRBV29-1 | CSAVPGQGGEQYF
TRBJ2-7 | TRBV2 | CASGLADNSYEQYF